This is a list of T cell receptor beta chains from one sample in a study of TIL therapy for anti-PD-1-resistant metastatic lung cancer. Method: immunoSEQ multiplex PCR; TCRdb's copy keeps in-frame clones and lacks some. The sample yields 55,000 or so clones, roughly 77% seen once. The sequencing here drew on blood, taken at baseline. Receptors originate from a person between 30 and 80 years old with non-small cell lung cancer. CDR3s include the opening cysteine and the closing phenylalanine or tryptophan. A D gene is named only where the DNA matches it firmly. A clone size is listed for some rows: how often the clone was seen (once, few, many), or a class if it is expanded.

size | J | D | V | CDR3 | DNA
. | TRBJ1-2 | TRBD1 | TRBV7-9 | CASSLQGGGYTF | TGTGCCAGCAGCTTGCAGGGGGGAGGCTACACCTTC
. | TRBJ2-4 | TRBD2 | TRBV19 | CASTTSGDSKNIQYF | TGTGCCAGTACCACTAGCGGGGATTCCAAAAACATTCAGTACTTC
. | TRBJ2-3 | TRBD2 | TRBV4-3 | CASSQGASGGVLDTQYF | TGCGCCAGCAGCCAAGGGGCTAGCGGGGGGGTTTTAGATACGCAGTATTTT
. | TRBJ1-5 | . | TRBV28 | CASSLNQPQHF | TGTGCCAGCAGTTTAAACCAGCCCCAGCATTTT
. | TRBJ1-4 | . | TRBV29-1 | CSVAATNEKLFF | TGCAGCGTTGCCGCAACTAATGAAAAACTGTTTTTT
. | TRBJ1-4 | . | TRBV19 | CASSREHEKLFF | TGTGCCAGTAGTAGGGAGCATGAAAAACTGTTTTTT
. | TRBJ1-1 | . | TRBV27 | CASSLGGATRVTEAFF | TGTGCCAGCAGTTTGGGGGGCGCCACCCGAGTCACTGAAGCTTTCTTT
. | TRBJ2-2 | TRBD2 | TRBV3-1/TRBV3-2 | CASSQVPSGGHTGELFF | TGTGCCAGCAGCCAAGTTCCTAGCGGGGGGCACACCGGGGAGCTGTTTTTT
. | TRBJ1-1 | . | TRBV4-3 | CASSRVGVNTEAFF | TGCGCCAGCAGCCGAGTTGGAGTGAACACTGAAGCTTTCTTT
. | TRBJ2-1 | . | TRBV6-5 | CASSPRGGERNEQFF | TGTGCCAGCAGTCCACGAGGGGGGGAAAGAAATGAGCAGTTCTTC
. | TRBJ1-1 | . | TRBV6-6 | CASSYFFELVNTEAFF | TGTGCCAGCAGTTACTTTTTTGAGTTGGTGAACACTGAAGCTTTCTTT
. | TRBJ2-3 | TRBD2 | TRBV7-2 | CASSRTSGATDTQYF | TGTGCCAGCAGTAGGACTAGCGGGGCCACAGATACGCAGTATTTT
few | TRBJ2-3 | . | TRBV5-1 | CASSLDQGLPDTQYF | TGCGCCAGCAGCTTGGATCAGGGGCTCCCAGATACGCAGTATTTT
. | TRBJ1-1 | . | TRBV4-1 | CASSPFGGEAFF | TGCGCCAGCAGCCCGTTCGGCGGTGAAGCTTTCTTT
few | TRBJ1-1 | . | TRBV4-1 | CASSQDKYGLMNTEAFF | TGCGCCAGCAGCCAAGATAAGTATGGTCTGATGAACACTGAAGCTTTCTTT
once | TRBJ1-1 | TRBD1 | TRBV4-1 | CASSHIQGARAEAFF | TGCGCCAGCAGCCATATACAGGGGGCGCGCGCTGAAGCTTTCTTT
. | TRBJ2-3 | TRBD2 | TRBV7-3 | CASSLSGRLDTQYF | TGTGCCAGCAGCTTAAGCGGGAGGTTAGATACGCAGTATTTT
. | TRBJ2-2 | . | TRBV7-9 | CASSTSRVADPPLRPGELFF | TGTGCCAGCAGCACCTCAAGGGTAGCGGATCCGCCTTTGAGGCCCGGGGAGCTGTTTTTT
once | TRBJ1-5 | . | TRBV10-2 | CASSEGKRQPQHF | TGCGCCAGCAGTGAGGGTAAAAGGCAGCCCCAGCATTTT
. | TRBJ2-3 | . | TRBV9 | CASSPTRTRSGSQYF | TGTGCCAGCAGTCCCACCCGGACGCGATCTGGTTCGCAGTATTTT
. | TRBJ1-5 | . | TRBV7-9 | CASQRQVREPQHF | TGTGCCAGTCAACGCCAGGTGCGGGAGCCCCAGCATTTT
. | TRBJ2-7 | TRBD2 | TRBV18 | CASSPGAGGTYEQYF | TGTGCCAGCTCACCCGGAGCGGGAGGGACCTACGAGCAGTACTTC
. | TRBJ1-5 | TRBD1 | TRBV19 | CASRGTGNQPQHF | TGTGCCAGTAGGGGGACAGGCAATCAGCCCCAGCATTTT
. | TRBJ1-2 | . | TRBV29-1 | CSVERGNYGYTF | TGCAGCGTTGAACGGGGGAACTATGGCTACACCTTC
. | TRBJ2-7 | . | TRBV10-3 | CAIKGSSYEQYF | TGTGCCATCAAGGGCAGTTCCTACGAGCAGTACTTC
. | TRBJ2-1 | . | TRBV20-1 | CSARTDSWQFF | TGCAGTGCCAGGACAGACTCATGGCAGTTCTTC
. | TRBJ2-2 | . | TRBV7-9 | CAGRQNANTGELFF | TGTGCCGGCCGACAGAACGCGAACACCGGGGAGCTGTTTTTT
few | TRBJ2-7 | TRBD2 | TRBV4-1 | CASSARGGGVREQYF | TGCGCCAGCAGCGCCCGCGGCGGGGGGGTAAGAGAGCAGTACTTC
. | TRBJ2-5 | . | TRBV28 | CASSPSKGGEETQYF | TGTGCCAGCAGTCCCTCTAAGGGGGGGGAAGAGACCCAGTACTTC
. | TRBJ1-2 | TRBD1 | TRBV2 | CASDAGTGQPPNGYTF | TGTGCCAGCGACGCGGGGACAGGACAGCCTCCTAATGGCTACACCTTC
once | TRBJ2-3 | TRBD1 | TRBV30 | CAWDGTGGITDTQYF | TGTGCCTGGGATGGGACAGGGGGAATCACAGATACGCAGTATTTT
. | TRBJ2-7 | . | TRBV7-9 | CASSSAMEQYF | TGTGCCAGCAGCTCGGCGATGGAGCAGTACTTC
. | TRBJ2-7 | TRBD1 | TRBV2 | CASRADRGRPEREQYF | TGTGCCAGCAGGGCGGACAGGGGGCGACCAGAACGCGAGCAGTACTTC
. | TRBJ2-3 | . | TRBV10-2 | CASSDPGGGTDTQYF | TGCGCCAGCAGTGACCCAGGAGGGGGGACAGATACGCAGTATTTT
. | TRBJ2-7 | . | TRBV6-5 | CASSLLEGRGEQYF | TGTGCCAGCAGTCTCCTGGAGGGCCGGGGCGAGCAGTACTTC
. | TRBJ2-1 | . | TRBV12-5 | CASGRPREVYNEQFF | TGTGCTAGTGGCCGTCCCAGGGAGGTTTACAATGAGCAGTTCTTC
. | TRBJ2-1 | . | TRBV13 | CASSPPQISGPSYNEQFF | TGTGCCAGCAGCCCCCCTCAGATAAGCGGGCCTTCCTACAATGAGCAGTTCTTC
few | TRBJ1-6 | TRBD1 | TRBV27 | CASSPRTGASPLHF | TGTGCCAGCAGTCCTCGGACAGGGGCTTCACCCCTCCACTTT
. | TRBJ2-3 | TRBD2 | TRBV28 | CASSSPGLAGASTDTQYF | TGTGCCAGCAGTTCCCCGGGACTAGCGGGGGCTAGCACAGATACGCAGTATTTT
. | TRBJ1-5 | . | TRBV18 | CASSPGRDQPQHF | TGTGCCAGCTCACCAGGGCGTGATCAGCCCCAGCATTTT
. | TRBJ2-1 | . | TRBV25-1 | CASSIIGRGYEQFF | TGTGCCAGCAGTATCATTGGCCGGGGTTATGAGCAGTTCTTC
. | TRBJ2-7 | . | TRBV6-6 | CASSYSGGGGLYEQYF | TGTGCCAGCAGTTACTCCGGGGGAGGGGGCTTATACGAGCAGTACTTC